The entry that follows covers one T cell receptor beta chain sequence. This CDR3 has 16 residues. V was cut by 0 bases and J by 0 bases, with 11 bases left in between. CDR1 and CDR2 (germline): MNHEY, SMNVEV (reference sequence). The entry originates in a study of blood T cell repertoires in COVID-19. Some clones are missing from TCRdb's copy, which holds only in-frame ones; the method was immunoSEQ multiplex PCR. The table lists about 74,000 clones, 80% to 95% of them singletons. This rearrangement joins TRBV27 to TRBJ1-2; possibly TRBD1 for D (5 bases). The origin of this receptor is a woman aged 55-69 years with active COVID-19. The specimen sequenced was peripheral blood. CDR3: CASSLSAGVTNYGYTF. The CDR3 region has the DNA TGTGCCAGCAGTTTATCGGCGGGGGTTACTAACTATGGCTACACCTTC.